Below, one TCR beta chain is given with its context. Its specificity is unknown. The sample originates from a study of T cell responses to AZD1222 COVID-19 vaccine. The method was immunoSEQ multiplex PCR; TCRdb's version includes in-frame clones alone and lacks a portion of them. The sample lists fewer than 90,000 clones; about nine tenths were seen once. Trimming removed 3 bases from V and 0 bases from J, with 18 bases in between. This CDR3 comprises 19 residues. Looked up from germline, CDR1 is LNHNV and CDR2 is YYDKDF (reference sequence). Regarding the study as a whole: Regions 160-218 and 743-854 held dominance among vaccine-associated CD4 TCRs, which spanned spike.

The chain joins TRBV15 to TRBJ2-6, with TRBD2 as a possible D gene (5 bases). The specimen comprised peripheral blood, sampled 28 days after the second AZD1222 dose. The source is an adult who received the AZD1222 COVID-19 vaccine. The CDR3 DNA is TGTGCCACCAGCAGGGAGGAGGTACTGTACGCCTCTGGGGCCAACGTCCTGACTTTC. Translated, it gives CATSREEVLYASGANVLTF.